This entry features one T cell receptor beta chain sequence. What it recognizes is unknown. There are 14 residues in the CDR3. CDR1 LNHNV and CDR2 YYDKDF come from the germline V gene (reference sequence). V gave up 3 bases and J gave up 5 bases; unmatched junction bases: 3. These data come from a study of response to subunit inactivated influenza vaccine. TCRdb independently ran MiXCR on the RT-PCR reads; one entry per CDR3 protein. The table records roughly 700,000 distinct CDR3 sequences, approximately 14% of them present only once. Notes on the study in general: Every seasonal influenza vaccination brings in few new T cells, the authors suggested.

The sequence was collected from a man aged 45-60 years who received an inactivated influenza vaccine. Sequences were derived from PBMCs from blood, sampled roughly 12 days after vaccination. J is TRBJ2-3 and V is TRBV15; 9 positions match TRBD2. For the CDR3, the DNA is TGTGCCACCAGCAGTCTGCGGGGGGGAGATACGCAGTATTTT. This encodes CATSSLRGGDTQYF.